This record concerns one TCR beta chain sequence. Its specificity is not known. The sample originates from a study of T cell responses to AZD1222 COVID-19 vaccine. The method was immunoSEQ multiplex PCR; TCRdb's version includes in-frame clones alone and lacks a portion of them. The sample yields 85,000 to 130,000 clones, 85% to 90% seen once. The CDR3 spans 14 residues. V dropped 4 bases and J dropped 5 bases, with 13 bases sitting between them. Germline V gives CDR1 SGHKS, CDR2 YYEKEE (reference sequence). Study-level points and caveats: At study baseline, merely several AZD1222 recipients were seropositive.

Sequenced material: peripheral blood, taken on day 0 of AZD1222 vaccination. V and J are TRBV5-5 and TRBJ1-5; D possibly corresponds to TRBD1 (6 bases). The TCR originated in an adult in good health. As DNA, the CDR3 is TGTGCCAGCAGCGTCCAGGGGCGGCATCAGCCCCAGCATTTT. Translated: CASSVQGRHQPQHF.